One sample yielded the 20 T cell receptor beta chains listed below, sequenced in a study of CD8 T cells in ankylosing spondylitis. The study, taken as a whole, reports: A TCR beta motif of 8 or 9 highly homologous variants appeared characteristic of ankylosing spondylitis blood.

Their target antigens are unknown. TCRdb recomputed calls from the 5' RACE reads with MiXCR, one row per CDR3 protein. The table lists fewer than 500,000 distinct CDR3 sequences, approximately 20% of them singletons. The sample was blood, either unsorted or a sorted T cell fraction (not recorded which). Receptor source: a male donor with ankylosing spondylitis.

The chain combines TRBV4-1 with TRBJ2-7, with TRBD1 matching over 11 bases. The germline gives CDR1 MGHRA, CDR2 YSYEKL. There are 14 residues in the CDR3. The trim removed 4 bases at V and 6 bases at J, leaving 5 bases unmatched. The CDR3: CASSPGQGAGEQYF. The CDR3 bases are TGCGCCAGCAGCCCCGGACAGGGGGCAGGCGAGCAGTACTTC.

The chain is built from TRBV25-1 and TRBJ2-1; 10 bases are shared with TRBD2. Germline lookup yields CDR1 MGHDK and CDR2 SYGVNS. The junction had 4 bases not matched to a gene; V was cut back by 3 bases and J by 8 bases. This CDR3 is 14 amino acids long. The CDR3 sequence: CASSDSGRFDEQFF. CDR3 in DNA: TGTGCCAGCAGTGATAGCGGGAGGTTCGATGAGCAGTTCTTC.

This rearrangement joins TRBV6-2 or TRBV6-3 to TRBJ1-2; 7 bases are shared with TRBD1. From germline, CDR1 is MNHEY and CDR2 SVGEGT. The CDR3 length is 13 residues. The J segment lost 4 bases and the V segment lost 2 bases, leaving 1 base of the junction unmatched. CDR3 region: CASSYDRVYGYTF. As DNA, the CDR3 is TGTGCCAGCAGTTACGACAGGGTCTATGGCTACACCTTC.

This clonotype turned up a few times. This chain uses TRBV19 with TRBJ1-5, with D uncertain. The germline V gene has CDR1 LNHDA and CDR2 SQIVND (reference sequence). This CDR3 is 13 amino acids long. The germline V and J ends were trimmed by 1 base and 4 bases, with 5 bases remaining between them. The CDR3 DNA sequence: TGTGCCAGTAGTATAGGGCGTAATCAGCCCCAGCATTTT. This sequence encodes CASSIGRNQPQHF.

The chain couples TRBV7-2 to TRBJ1-2; weak D call: TRBD1 (5 bases). The CDR3 is 14 amino acids. Germline V gene lookup returns CDR1 SGHTA and CDR2 FQGNSA. V lost 1 base, J lost 5 bases, and 11 bases lay in between. DNA of the CDR3: TGTGCCAGCAGCTTAGTAAGGGGAAGATATGGCTACACCTTC. Translation gives CASSLVRGRYGYTF.

The rearrangement uses TRBV6-2 or TRBV6-3 and TRBJ2-1; the match to TRBD2 covers 12 bases. Germline V lookup: CDR1 MNHEY, CDR2 SVGEGT. Germline trimming cut 6 bases from V and 7 bases from J; bases unmatched to any gene: 10. The CDR3 covers 16 residues. CDR3 protein: CASRASGRGERNEQFF. The CDR3 DNA reads as TGTGCCAGCAGGGCTAGCGGGAGGGGAGAAAGGAATGAGCAGTTCTTC.

This CDR3 is CASTRSGRGKTQYF. DNA for the CDR3: TGTGCCAGCACCAGAAGCGGGAGAGGAAAGACCCAGTACTTC. V gene TRBV12-3 or TRBV12-4 combines with J gene TRBJ2-5, with 8 bases matching TRBD2. CDR3 length: 14 amino acids. V lost 7 bases and J lost 6; bases outside the gene matches: 10.

Details on this clonotype: A read error is possible here, since a much larger clone lies one base away. The genes are TRBV6-1 and TRBJ2-1; 8 bases line up with TRBD2. The CDR3 covers 15 residues. Germline V gives CDR1 MNHNS, CDR2 SASEGT. The CDR3 DNA follows: TGTGCCAGCAGTGTCTTGGCGGGAGGAGACAAAGAGCAGTTCTTC. Translation gives CASSVLAGGDKEQFF.

This chain uses TRBV5-1 with TRBJ1-5; D perhaps matches TRBD1 (5 bases). CDR1 is SGHRS, CDR2 YFSETQ, per germline. This CDR3 is 16 amino acids long. V lost 0 bases and J 7 bases, leaving 17 bases between the germline ends. CDR3 coding DNA: TGCGCCAGCAGCTTGGGGGTCGACAGTATCCGGCAGCCCCAGCATTTT. Amino acids: CASSLGVDSIRQPQHF.

This clonotype was recorded a few times. The gene calls are TRBV5-1 and TRBJ2-5; tentatively, D is TRBD2 (5 bases). This CDR3 is built from 14 residues. CDR1 is SGHRS and CDR2 is YFSETQ in the germline V gene. Trimming pared 2 bases from V and 1 base from J, leaving 9 bases between. CDR3 bases: TGCGCCAGCAGCTTAACGGCGGGCCAAGAGACCCAGTACTTC. Translated: CASSLTAGQETQYF.

The genes are TRBV5-1 and TRBJ2-5; D is perhaps TRBD2 (6 bases). The V gene lost 0 bases and the J gene lost 4 bases, with 10 bases spanning the gap. The CDR3 totals 14 residues. Germline V lookup: CDR1 SGHRS, CDR2 YFSETQ. The CDR3, as DNA: TGCGCCAGCAGCTTGGGATCCGGGAGAGAGACCCAGTACTTC. Its protein is CASSLGSGRETQYF.

The chain links TRBV20-1 to TRBJ2-3; D is unclear. The CDR3 sequence is 14 residues long. V lost 6 bases and J 5 bases, leaving 18 bases between the germline ends. In germline, CDR1 is DFQATT, CDR2 SNEGSKA (reference sequence). For the CDR3, the DNA is TGCAGTGCGGGGTTAGCCGGACGTGGAGATACGCAGTATTTT. This gives the protein CSAGLAGRGDTQYF.

J is TRBJ2-7 and V is TRBV7-9; unclear D gene. Germline CDR1 reads SEHNR; CDR2 reads FQNEAQ (reference sequence). The CDR3 has 14 residues. V was shortened by 3 bases and J by 3 bases, with 12 bases between the two germline ends. DNA of the CDR3: TGTGCCAGCAGCTTTCAAGACCGCGTCTACGAGCAGTACTTC. Translated: CASSFQDRVYEQYF.

The V gene is TRBV15, the J gene TRBJ2-5; a weak D match, TRBD1 (6 bases). Germline V gene lookup returns CDR1 LNHNV and CDR2 YYDKDF (reference sequence). The CDR3 runs 14 residues. The V end was cut by 4 bases, the J end by 5 bases, with 14 bases between. The CDR3 reads CATSIPSGAETQYF. CDR3 bases: TGTGCCACCAGCATACCATCAGGGGCCGAGACCCAGTACTTC. Variable domain in full (rest from reference TRBV15 and TRBJ2-5): DAMVIQNPRYQVTQFGKPVTLSCSQTLNHNVMYWYQQKSSQAPKLLFHYYDKDFNNEADTPDNFQSRRPNTSFCFLDIRSPGLGDTAMYLCATSIPSGAETQYFGPGTRLLVL.

This clonotype showed up many times. The chain uses TRBV12-3 or TRBV12-4 and TRBJ1-1, with TRBD1 matching over 8 bases. This CDR3 comprises 14 residues. V lost 3 bases and J lost 1; bases outside the gene matches: 1. The CDR3 loop reads CASSLGTGNTEAFF. The CDR3 region has the DNA TGTGCCAGCAGTTTGGGGACAGGGAACACTGAAGCTTTCTTT.

This clonotype turned up a few times. V and J are TRBV7-3 and TRBJ2-6; D is unclear. V dropped 2 bases and J dropped 4 bases, with 9 bases sitting between them. CDR1 is SGHTA, CDR2 FQGTGA, per germline. This CDR3 comprises 15 residues. This CDR3 is CASSLHRAGANVLTF. The CDR3 coding sequence is TGTGCCAGCAGCTTACACAGAGCGGGGGCCAACGTCCTGACTTTC.

The chain uses TRBV4-1 and TRBJ2-2; 7 bases agree with TRBD2. Germline V gives CDR1 MGHRA, CDR2 YSYEKL. V was clipped by 1 base and J by 1 base; unmatched bases: 9. This CDR3 is 18 amino acids long. The chain's CDR3 is CASSQVGGRALNTGELFF. For the CDR3, the DNA is TGCGCCAGCAGCCAAGTGGGTGGGAGGGCCCTGAACACCGGGGAGCTGTTTTTT.

This clonotype was observed a handful of times. The gene calls are TRBV9 and TRBJ2-2; D may be TRBD2 (6 bases). CDR3 length: 16 amino acids. Trimming left V 4 bases short and J 0 bases short, with 13 bases between. Germline V CDR1 and CDR2: SGDLS, YYNGEE. In DNA, the CDR3 is TGTGCCAGCAGCCTGAGTGGAGGGTCGAACACCGGGGAGCTGTTTTTT. It encodes CASSLSGGSNTGELFF. Full variable domain (outside the CDR3, taken from reference TRBV9 and TRBJ2-2): DSGVTQTPKHLITATGQRVTLRCSPRSGDLSVYWYQQSLDQGLQFLIQYYNGEERAKGNILERFSAQQFPDLHSELNLSSLELGDSALYFCASSLSGGSNTGELFFGEGSRLTVL.

This chain's CDR3 is CASSMVTNYGYTF. As DNA, the CDR3 is TGTGCCAGTAGTATGGTAACTAACTATGGCTACACCTTC. The chain carries TRBV19 and TRBJ1-2; no reliable D call. The CDR3 is 13 residues long. Germline V gene sequence: CDR1 LNHDA, CDR2 SQIVND (reference sequence). Trimming pared 3 bases from V and 0 bases from J, leaving 5 bases between.

This clonotype came up a few times. The chain is built from TRBV5-1 and TRBJ2-1; TRBD2 aligns across 7 bases. V was clipped by 4 bases and J by 8 bases; unmatched bases: 3. The CDR3 consists of 12 residues. CDR1 is SGHRS, CDR2 YFSETQ, per germline. DNA for the CDR3: TGCGCCAGCAGCGAGGGGAGGGATGAGCAGTTCTTC. Its protein is CASSEGRDEQFF.